This TCR beta chain was identified during a study of blood T cell repertoires in COVID-19. As processed by the authors: The assay estimated nucleated cells by amplifying reference gene primers. Libraries were prepared by immunoSEQ multiplex PCR; TCRdb keeps only in-frame clonotypes and omits some of them. That table gives V, J and clone size, and the DNA gave D and trimming. This sample has 390,000 or so clones, with 80% to 90% found just once. The receptor was isolated from a woman aged 30 to 39 with COVID-19, enrolled during active disease. Sequencing was carried out using peripheral blood.

As DNA, the CDR3 is TGTGCCTGGACGGATGGGACTAGCGGGAGGGAGCAGTTCTTC. Protein: CAWTDGTSGREQFF. V usage is TRBV30 and J usage is TRBJ2-1; 15 bases are shared with TRBD2. CDR3 length: 14 residues. V shed 4 bases and J 10 bases; nucleotides not matched to a gene: 5. Germline V lookup: CDR1 GTSNPN, CDR2 SVGIG (reference sequence).